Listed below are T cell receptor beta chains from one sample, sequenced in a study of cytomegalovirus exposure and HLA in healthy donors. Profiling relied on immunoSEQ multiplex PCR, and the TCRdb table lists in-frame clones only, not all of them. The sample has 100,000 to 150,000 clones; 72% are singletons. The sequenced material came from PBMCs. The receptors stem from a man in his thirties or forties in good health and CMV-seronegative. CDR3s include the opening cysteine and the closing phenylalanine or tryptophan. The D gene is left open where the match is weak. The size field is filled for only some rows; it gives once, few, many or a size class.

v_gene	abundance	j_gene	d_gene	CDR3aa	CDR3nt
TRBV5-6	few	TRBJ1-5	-	CASSSLSQGHSNQPQHF	TGTGCCAGCAGCTCCCTCTCACAGGGTCATAGCAATCAGCCCCAGCATTTT
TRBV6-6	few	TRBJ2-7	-	CASSYSNPGVYEQYF	TGTGCCAGCAGTTACTCGAATCCAGGCGTATACGAGCAGTACTTC
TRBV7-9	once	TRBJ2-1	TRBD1	CASSSPGQVGFNEQFF	TGTGCCAGCAGCTCCCCGGGACAGGTAGGGTTCAATGAGCAGTTCTTC
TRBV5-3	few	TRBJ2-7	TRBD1	CARSLAMDRGPYEQYF	TGTGCCAGAAGCTTGGCCATGGACAGGGGTCCCTACGAGCAGTACTTC
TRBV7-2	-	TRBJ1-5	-	CASSRGYSNQPQHF	TGTGCCAGCAGCCGGGGATATAGCAATCAGCCCCAGCATTTT
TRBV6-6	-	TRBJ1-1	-	CASSVETGWTEAFF	TGTGCCAGCAGCGTCGAGACGGGGTGGACTGAAGCTTTCTTT
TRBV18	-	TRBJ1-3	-	CASSPYIGREISGNTIYF	TGTGCCAGCTCACCTTACATTGGTCGGGAAATCTCTGGAAACACCATATATTTT
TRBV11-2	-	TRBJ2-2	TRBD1	CASSSRTGNTGELFF	TGTGCCAGCAGCTCCCGGACAGGGAACACCGGGGAGCTGTTTTTT
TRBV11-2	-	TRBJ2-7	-	CASSSGTGEFTYEQYF	TGTGCCAGCAGCTCCGGGACTGGCGAATTTACCTACGAGCAGTACTTC
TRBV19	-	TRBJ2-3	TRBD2	CAAGGTDTQYF	TGTGCAGCGGGGGGGACAGATACGCAGTATTTT
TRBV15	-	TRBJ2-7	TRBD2	CATSSGTSVAEQYF	TGTGCCACCAGCTCGGGGACTAGCGTGGCCGAGCAGTACTTC
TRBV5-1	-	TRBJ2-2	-	CASSLSGGELFF	TGCGCCAGCAGCTTAAGCGGGGGGGAGCTGTTTTTT
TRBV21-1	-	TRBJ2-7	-	CASSKVDSLENEQYF	TGTGCCAGCAGCAAAGTTGACAGCTTGGAGAACGAGCAGTACTTC
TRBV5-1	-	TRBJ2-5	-	CASSLAGVGWEETQYF	TGCGCCAGCAGCTTGGCCGGAGTAGGCTGGGAAGAGACCCAGTACTTC
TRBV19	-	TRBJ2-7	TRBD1	CASSFDAGTGGYEQYF	TGTGCCAGTAGTTTTGACGCCGGGACAGGGGGCTACGAGCAGTACTTC
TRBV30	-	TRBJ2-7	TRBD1	CAWSVGQGTSYEQYF	TGTGCCTGGAGTGTAGGACAGGGGACCTCCTACGAGCAGTACTTC
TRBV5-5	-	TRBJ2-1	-	CASSSQTYNEQFF	TGTGCCAGCAGCTCCCAGACATACAATGAGCAGTTCTTC
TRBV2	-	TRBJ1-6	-	CASSERGMGYSPLHF	TGTGCCAGCAGTGAGAGGGGGATGGGATATTCACCCCTCCACTTT
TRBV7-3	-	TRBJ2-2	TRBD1	CASSRQGWAGELFF	TGTGCCAGCAGCAGACAGGGATGGGCCGGGGAGCTGTTTTTT
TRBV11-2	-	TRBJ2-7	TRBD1	CASSLDPWQGASYEQYF	TGTGCCAGCAGCTTGGATCCGTGGCAGGGGGCCTCGTACGAGCAGTACTTC
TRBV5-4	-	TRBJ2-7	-	CASSSLATAYEQYF	TGTGCCAGCAGCTCCCTAGCGACTGCCTACGAGCAGTACTTC
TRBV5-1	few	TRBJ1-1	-	CASSLGPHLTEAFF	TGCGCCAGCAGCTTGGGGCCCCACCTTACTGAAGCTTTCTTT
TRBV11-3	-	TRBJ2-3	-	CASSLGAGVVF	TGTGCCAGCAGCTTAGGGGCAGGGGTGGTTTTT
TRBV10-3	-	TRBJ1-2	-	CAISDTGAANYGYTF	TGTGCCATCAGTGACACAGGAGCAGCTAACTATGGCTACACCTTC
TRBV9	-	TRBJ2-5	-	CASSVGTQGQTQYF	TGTGCCAGCAGCGTAGGAACCCAGGGGCAGACCCAGTACTTC
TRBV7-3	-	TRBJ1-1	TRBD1	CASSSQGAENSEAFF	TGTGCCAGCAGCTCGCAGGGGGCGGAAAACTCTGAAGCTTTCTTT
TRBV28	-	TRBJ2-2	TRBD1	CASSLLGGDFGELFF	TGTGCCAGCAGTTTATTAGGGGGCGATTTCGGGGAGCTGTTTTTT
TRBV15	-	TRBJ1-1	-	CATSRVTGAEAFF	TGTGCCACCAGCAGAGTAACGGGGGCTGAAGCTTTCTTT
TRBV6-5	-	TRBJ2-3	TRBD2	CASSYGGGTDTQYF	TGTGCCAGCAGTTATGGGGGGGGCACAGATACGCAGTATTTT
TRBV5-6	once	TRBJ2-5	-	CASSRGVPGVPYQETQYF	TGTGCCAGCAGCAGGGGAGTCCCGGGGGTCCCGTACCAAGAGACCCAGTACTTC
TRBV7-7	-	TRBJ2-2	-	CASSSTGPTGELFF	TGTGCCAGCAGCTCCACAGGGCCCACCGGGGAGCTGTTTTTT
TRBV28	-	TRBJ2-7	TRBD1	CASSPQGARGRLEQYF	TGTGCCAGCAGTCCACAGGGGGCCAGGGGAAGGTTAGAGCAGTACTTC
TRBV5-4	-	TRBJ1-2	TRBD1	CASSPGTAYGYTF	TGTGCCAGCAGCCCAGGGACAGCGTATGGCTACACCTTC
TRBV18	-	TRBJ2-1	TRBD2	CASSPVSGDYNEQFF	TGTGCCAGCTCACCGGTCAGCGGGGACTACAATGAGCAGTTCTTC
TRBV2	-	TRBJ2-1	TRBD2	CASRDLPGGPHNEQFF	TGTGCCAGCAGGGATTTACCGGGGGGTCCCCACAATGAGCAGTTCTTC
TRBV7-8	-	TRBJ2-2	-	CASSLTHTGELFF	TGTGCCAGCAGCTTAACACACACCGGGGAGCTGTTTTTT
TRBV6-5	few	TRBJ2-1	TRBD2	CASSYSMGLAVHEQFF	TGTGCCAGCAGTTACTCGATGGGACTAGCGGTTCATGAGCAGTTCTTC
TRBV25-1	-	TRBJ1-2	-	CASSLGGNTRGYTF	TGTGCCAGCTCTCTCGGGGGGAACACAAGGGGCTACACCTTC
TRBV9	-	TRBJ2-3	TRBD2	CASSTGLAPSTDTQYF	TGTGCCAGCAGCACTGGACTAGCACCTAGCACAGATACGCAGTATTTT
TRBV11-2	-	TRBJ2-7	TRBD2	CASSSRDWTSGVGEQYF	TGTGCCAGCAGCTCCAGAGACTGGACTAGCGGGGTCGGCGAGCAGTACTTC
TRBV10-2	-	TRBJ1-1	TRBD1	CASSRTGGTEAFF	TGCGCCAGCAGTAGGACAGGGGGCACTGAAGCTTTCTTT
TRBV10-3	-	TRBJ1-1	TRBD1	CAIKTRQGNTEAFF	TGTGCCATCAAAACGAGACAGGGGAACACTGAAGCTTTCTTT